These 6 T cell receptor beta chains came from one sample sequenced in a study of blood T cell repertoires in COVID-19. Produced via immunoSEQ multiplex PCR; TCRdb's table is partial and in-frame only. The sample shows about 200,000 clones, more than 70% of them seen only once. Input material: PBMCs or T cells enriched from blood (not recorded which). The receptors shown here come from a man aged 35-49 years with acute COVID-19.

Remarks on this clone: The junction and the germline gene differ at one end; a read error may be behind it. V usage is TRBV7-2 and J usage is TRBJ2-3; tentative D call: TRBD1 (5 bases). This CDR3 is built from 13 residues. Germline loops: CDR1 SGHTA, CDR2 FQGNSA. DNA for the CDR3: TGTGCCAGCAGCTTAGAATGGTCAGGGCCCCGAGATTTT. Residues: CASSLEWSGPRDF.

J is TRBJ2-7 and V is TRBV3-1 (or the pseudogene TRBV3-2); D unclear. The V end lost 8 bases, the J end lost 3 bases, and 23 bases lay between the germline ends. There are 16 residues in the CDR3. Germline CDR1 reads LGHDT; CDR2 reads YNNKEL (reference sequence). CDR3: CASLPVNSPKYYEQYF. The CDR3 DNA reads as TGTGCCAGCCTACCGGTTAATTCTCCTAAATACTACGAGCAGTACTTC.

The genes are TRBV28 and TRBJ1-4, with 10 bases identical to TRBD1. V was pared by 4 bases and J by 5 bases, with 7 bases of the junction left unmatched. This CDR3 is 16 amino acids long. The germline gives CDR1 MDHEN, CDR2 SYDVKM. The CDR3 DNA follows: TGTGCCAGCAGTTCCGCCGGACAGGGGGGGAATGAAAAACTGTTTTTT. It translates to CASSSAGQGGNEKLFF.

V usage is TRBV27 and J usage is TRBJ2-1; D perhaps matches TRBD2 (6 bases). V was shortened by 1 base and J by 8 bases, with 6 bases between the two germline ends. The germline CDR1 and CDR2 sequences are MNHEY and SMNVEV (reference sequence). The CDR3 runs 12 residues. The CDR3 loop reads CASSLWGDEQFF. Written as DNA, the CDR3 is TGTGCCAGCAGTTTATGGGGGGATGAGCAGTTCTTC.

This chain connects TRBV2 to TRBJ1-4; 10 bases line up with TRBD1. J gave up 7 bases and V 6 bases, and 8 bases lay outside the gene matches. The V gene's germline CDR1 is SNHLY and CDR2 FYNNEI. The CDR3 is 15 amino acids. The CDR3 nucleotides are TGTGCCAGCAGCGTTAATCGGGACAGGGGTGAAAAACTGTTTTTT. Encoded protein: CASSVNRDRGEKLFF.

This clone appeared once. J is TRBJ1-4 and V is TRBV2, with unresolved D. The germline V and J ends were trimmed by 8 bases and 4 bases, with 11 bases remaining between them. Germline assignment: CDR1 SNHLY and CDR2 FYNNEI. The CDR3 is 13 residues long. The chain's CDR3 is CASAGQVNEKLFF. The CDR3 nucleotides are TGTGCCAGCGCGGGCCAGGTTAATGAAAAACTGTTTTTT.